These T cell receptor beta chains were read from a single sample in a study of blood T cell repertoires in COVID-19. Libraries were prepared by immunoSEQ multiplex PCR; TCRdb keeps only in-frame clonotypes and omits some of them. Here the sample spans around 84,000 clones, about 80% being singletons. Specimen: peripheral blood. Receptors originate from a man aged 45-65 years with active or convalescent COVID-19. The CDR3 runs from the conserved cysteine through the conserved F or W.

V,J,length,CDR3
TRBV6-6,TRBJ1-5,13,CASSPPGDQPQHF
TRBV14,TRBJ1-1,14,CASSLRTGNTEAFF
TRBV6-5,TRBJ1-1,14,CASRIQGMNTEAFF
TRBV11-2,TRBJ1-4,15,CASSPLGTKGEKLFF
TRBV19,TRBJ1-5,12,CASSRGDQPQHF
TRBV24-1,TRBJ1-2,12,CATSQGIDGYTF
TRBV6-4,TRBJ2-3,14,CASSQRGGTDTQYF
TRBV11-2,TRBJ2-2,17,CASSPPLGGHVTGELFF
TRBV23-1,TRBJ1-2,15,CASSQSLRAPYGYTF
TRBV18,TRBJ1-1,16,CASSPFHGTGDTEAFF
TRBV4-3,TRBJ1-6,14,CASSPGQNNSPLHF
TRBV21-1,TRBJ2-5,15,CASSKYDRERETQYF
TRBV27,TRBJ1-5,16,CASSATGGGSNQPQHF
TRBV27,TRBJ2-1,14,CASSFGGLVGGQFF
TRBV5-1,TRBJ2-3,16,CASSVAPQGSTDTQYF
TRBV3-1/TRBV3-2,TRBJ2-3,13,CASSQGGRDTQYF
TRBV6-2/TRBV6-3,TRBJ2-3,15,CASSPGLSALYTQYF
TRBV6-5,TRBJ1-2,14,CASRIERQGGGYTF
TRBV6-5,TRBJ2-1,14,CASVRGPPYNEQFF
TRBV6-5,TRBJ1-5,12,CASSSGGQPQHF
TRBV12-3/TRBV12-4,TRBJ1-2,11,CASSLNRGNTF
TRBV14,TRBJ1-6,13,CASSQVGQRPLHF
TRBV5-1,TRBJ1-3,15,CASSLEGQPGNTIYF
TRBV5-4,TRBJ1-1,14,CASGGQFMNTEAFF
TRBV10-2,TRBJ2-2,14,CASGGAVGTGELFF
TRBV15,TRBJ2-3,15,CATSKGLAESDTQYF
TRBV5-1,TRBJ1-4,15,CASSGGATTNEKLFF
TRBV6-5,TRBJ2-3,15,CATSWRGTTRDTQYF
TRBV19,TRBJ1-6,14,CASSTGQPGAPLHF